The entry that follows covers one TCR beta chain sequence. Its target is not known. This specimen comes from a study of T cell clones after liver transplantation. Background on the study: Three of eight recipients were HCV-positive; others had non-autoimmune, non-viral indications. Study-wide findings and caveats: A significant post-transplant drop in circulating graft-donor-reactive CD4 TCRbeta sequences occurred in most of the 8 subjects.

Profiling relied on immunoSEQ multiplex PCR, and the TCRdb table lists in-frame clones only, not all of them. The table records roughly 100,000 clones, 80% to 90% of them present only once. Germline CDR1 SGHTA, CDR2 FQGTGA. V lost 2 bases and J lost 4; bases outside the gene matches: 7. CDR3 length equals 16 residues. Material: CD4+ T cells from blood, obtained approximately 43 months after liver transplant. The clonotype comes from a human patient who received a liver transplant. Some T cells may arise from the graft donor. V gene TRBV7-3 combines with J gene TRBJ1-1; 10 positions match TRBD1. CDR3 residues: CASSLRRTGGSTEAFF. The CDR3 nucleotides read TGTGCCAGCAGCTTACGTCGGACAGGGGGTAGCACTGAAGCTTTCTTT.